This T cell receptor (beta chain) was sequenced during a study of naive and memory T cell subsets (TCRdb year 2017). For the study in its entirety: Sorted naive and memory T cell subsets from peripheral blood were analyzed in the study using a UMI-based, open-source pipeline for TCR alpha and beta sequencing. The results of the functional CMV T cell responses matched the IgG serology results in every case. RNA was DNase-treated and reverse transcribed with TCR constant-region primers, mostly using SuperScript III.

This clonotype was counted many times. Its specific antigen is unknown. Qualities for individual bases were not recorded, and no much larger clone is one base off. The research as a whole found: In both CD4 and CD8 cells, the Gini index increased while Shannon and inverse Simpson diversity decreased from naive through CM, EM and EMRA. A clonotype was defined as a single alpha or beta chain sequence rather than as a paired alpha/beta receptor. No ground truth was available to validate the repertoire findings for the naive and memory subsets. After error correction, over 90% of naive TCR sequences appeared only once, giving much steeper abundance distributions than memory subsets. RNA-based TCR counts may be affected by expression changes linked to T cell activation and differentiation. The abundance of TCRs followed a power law with an exponent that differed between naive and memory subsets yet stayed consistent across the three individuals. A few larger clonotypes were found in naive repertoires, especially CD8, and these larger clonotypes were possibly memory cells re-expressing CD45RA.

TCR alpha and beta chain libraries were amplified separately from the second PCR step onward. To determine each donor's CMV status, fresh PBMCs were stimulated overnight with CMV viral lysate, and IFNgamma production from CD4+ T cells was then assessed. CD4 T cells were positively selected using Miltenyi beads, after which CD8 T cells were positively selected from the CD4-negative fraction. Cells stained for CD3, CD4, CD8, CD45RA, CD27 and a live/dead dye were sorted on a BD Aria II into four subsets by CD45RA and CD27. Blood came from three healthy volunteers, each fractionated into CD4 and CD8 T cells and then into four differentiation subsets. About 110 ml of peripheral blood was taken from each donor, and PBMC were separated by density-gradient centrifugation on Ficoll-Paque PLUS. Sorted cells were lysed in RLT buffer, and RNA was extracted with a Qiagen RNeasy kit and stored at -80°C. Library preparation employed UMI-ligation and nested PCR. The beta constant-region primer consisted of an equimolar mixture of two oligonucleotides that together covered TRBC1 and TRBC2. The ligated cDNA went through four rounds of PCR with nested alpha and beta constant-region primers together with the SP2 primer. A single-stranded oligonucleotide bearing the SP2 primer plus a 12-nucleotide UMI was ligated onto the 3' end of the cDNA by T4 RNA ligase 1. The ligation reaction was kept at 16 degrees C for roughly 20-24 hours. To avoid over-amplification, PCR2 was usually performed as a SYBR Green qPCR and halted once a predetermined threshold was reached. Every purification after the first one was done using Agencourt AMPure XP magnetic beads. Libraries were quantified by Qubit and checked on a TapeStation, where a main peak was expected near 650 bp. Pooled libraries were sequenced on an Illumina MiSeq using v2 2x251 paired-end kits, and typically roughly 1-2.2 million reads were obtained per sample. Each sample was pooled at 3 to 5 nM, and about 5-8% PhiX was included to help cluster recognition. The authors processed their data as follows. V and J genes were assigned to Demultiplexor-processed FASTQ reads by Decombinator through tag matching, with a single base-pair mismatch being allowed. Collapsinator used UMIs to correct both sequencing errors and frequency errors arising from PCR heterogeneity. CDR3Translator translated TCRs and extracted CDR3s from the conserved cysteine to the FGXG phenylalanine, flagging non-productive sequences. Gini, Shannon entropy and inverse Simpson indices were computed after subsampling the repertoires to the same number of UMI-defined TCRs. Within the linear range, a power law was fitted by maximum likelihood to the distributions of clonotype abundance. For one naive CD8 sample, the pipeline and MIGEC produced similar UMI counts, unique TCR numbers and clonal distributions. In one analysis, naive TCRs that were also found in any memory subset of the same donor were excluded from the naive repertoire. Repertoires were searched for around 7,000 CMV-associated CDR3 sequences compiled from VDJdb and a published dataset. TCRdb's own reprocessing of the public reads used fastp at Q25 and MiXCR and kept productive beta chains. One record per CDR3 amino acid sequence lists the most common genes and DNA. TCRdb's processing, not the authors' own work, is the source of the V and J calls. This sample holds tens of thousands of distinct CDR3 sequences; about 10% were observed only once. The ten largest clones capture 0.13% of the sample.

The receptor's source is a human donor in good health. The material sequenced was naive CD4+ T cells from blood. The cell subset or site label, as the study defines it: naive T cells, CD45RA high CD27+.

At the DNA level, the sequence is TGTGCCAGCAGTTACTGGTCCACAGATACGCAGTATTTT. Its protein is CASSYWSTDTQYF. The V gene is TRBV6-2 or TRBV6-3 and the J gene is TRBJ2-3; the D gene cannot be named for sure. V is clipped by 1 base and J by 2 bases, and the sequence between their germline boundaries is 4 bases long. The CDR3 goes from the cysteine to the phenylalanine over 13 residues. Only CDR3 DNA remains: 39 bases, in frame from the first base. CDR1 MNHEY and CDR2 SVGEGT were looked up in the germline V gene.